This TCR beta chain was retrieved from a study of OX40 agonist ivuxolimab in advanced cancers. At the level of the study: Partial responses were achieved by three patients, of whom one had hepatocellular carcinoma and two had cutaneous melanoma. Study results and caveats: There were, on average, more expanded clones in CD8+ T cells than in CD4+.

The repertoire was sequenced with immunoSEQ multiplex PCR; TCRdb's copy has only in-frame clones and lacks some. The table lists about 47,000 clones, more than 70% of them singletons. For this clone: Its antigen is still unknown.

Researchers took blood at baseline, on cycle 4 day 1, and on cycle 7 day 1. Per germline, CDR1 LNHDA and CDR2 SQIVND (reference sequence). CDR3 length: 13 amino acids. J was trimmed by 6 bases and V by 5 bases; bases with no gene match: 1. The sample consisted of CD4+ or CD8+ T cells sorted from blood, taken in a trial of the OX40 agonist ivuxolimab. This sequence joins TRBV19 and TRBJ2-4; 10 bases match TRBD1. This TCR was sampled from an adult with an advanced solid tumor such as melanoma, head and neck, liver or kidney cancer. The DNA of the CDR3 is TGTGCCAGTAGTCGGACAGGGGGAAACATTCAGTACTTC. This translates into CASSRTGGNIQYF.